This record looks at one TCR beta chain sequence and its context. There are 13 residues in the CDR3. V dropped 2 bases and J dropped 5 bases, with 10 bases sitting between them. Germline V lookup: CDR1 SGHAT, CDR2 FQNNGV. The sample originates from a study of Ad26.COV2.S vaccination and SARS-CoV-2 variants. Study summary: The trial was COV1001 and the donor's arm was Ad26.COV2.S.

Sequenced by immunoSEQ multiplex PCR; TCRdb stores in-frame clones only, minus some. The sample carries roughly 300,000 clones, around 89% recorded once. This sample's treatment: 19 received Ad26.COV2.S at low or high dose, single or two shots; roughly five received placebo; per-sample allocation not given. Following the first vaccine or placebo injection, samples were taken on day 63. This chain connects TRBV11-2 to TRBJ2-7; D might be TRBD2 (5 bases). This clonotype was sampled from a person aged 18 to 65 who received the Ad26.COV2.S COVID-19 vaccine or a placebo. The sequencing used peripheral blood, collected in a trial of Ad26.COV2.S vaccine versus placebo. The DNA of the CDR3 is TGTGCCAGCAGCTTATCCACGGGAAACGAGCAGTACTTC. Translated: CASSLSTGNEQYF.